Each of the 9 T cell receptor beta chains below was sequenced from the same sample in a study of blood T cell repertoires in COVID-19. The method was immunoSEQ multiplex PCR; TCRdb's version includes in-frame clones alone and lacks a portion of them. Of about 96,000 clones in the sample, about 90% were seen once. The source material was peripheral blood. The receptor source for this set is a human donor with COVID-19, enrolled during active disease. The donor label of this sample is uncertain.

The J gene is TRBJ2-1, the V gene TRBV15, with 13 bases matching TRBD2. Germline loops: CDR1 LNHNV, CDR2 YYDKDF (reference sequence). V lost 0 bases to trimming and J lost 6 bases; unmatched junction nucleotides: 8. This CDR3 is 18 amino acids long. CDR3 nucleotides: TGTGCCACCAGCAGAGATTACGTACTAGCGGGGGGGCCCAATGAGCAGTTCTTC. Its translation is CATSRDYVLAGGPNEQFF.

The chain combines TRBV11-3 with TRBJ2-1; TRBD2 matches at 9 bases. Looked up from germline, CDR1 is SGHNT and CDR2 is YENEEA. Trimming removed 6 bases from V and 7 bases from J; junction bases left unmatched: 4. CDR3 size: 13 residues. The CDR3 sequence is CASSRTSVNEQFF. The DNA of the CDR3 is TGTGCCAGCAGTAGGACTAGCGTGAATGAGCAGTTCTTC.

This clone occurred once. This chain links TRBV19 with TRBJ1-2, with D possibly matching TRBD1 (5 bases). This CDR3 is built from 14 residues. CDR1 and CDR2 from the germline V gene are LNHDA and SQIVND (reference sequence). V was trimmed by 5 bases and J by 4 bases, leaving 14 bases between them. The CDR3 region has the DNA TGTGCCAGTAGTTCTCAGGGCCTCGGCTATGGCTACACCTTC. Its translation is CASSSQGLGYGYTF. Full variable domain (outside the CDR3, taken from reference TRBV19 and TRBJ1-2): DGGITQSPKYLFRKEGQNVTLSCEQNLNHDAMYWYRQDPGQGLRLIYYSQIVNDFQKGDIAEGYSVSREKKESFPLTVTSAQKNPTAFYLCASSSQGLGYGYTFGSGTRLTVV.

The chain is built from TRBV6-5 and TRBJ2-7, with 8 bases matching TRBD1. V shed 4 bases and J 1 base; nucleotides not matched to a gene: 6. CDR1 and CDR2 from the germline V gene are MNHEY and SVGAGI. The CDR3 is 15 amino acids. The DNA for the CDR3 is TGTGCCAGCAGTTCCCCTGGACAGGGTTCCTACGAGCAGTACTTC. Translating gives CASSSPGQGSYEQYF.

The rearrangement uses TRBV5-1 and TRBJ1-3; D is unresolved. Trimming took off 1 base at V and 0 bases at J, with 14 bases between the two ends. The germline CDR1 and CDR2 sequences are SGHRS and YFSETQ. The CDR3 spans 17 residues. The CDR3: CASSLMGAGNSGNTIYF. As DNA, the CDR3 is TGCGCCAGCAGCTTGATGGGCGCGGGCAACTCTGGAAACACCATATATTTT.

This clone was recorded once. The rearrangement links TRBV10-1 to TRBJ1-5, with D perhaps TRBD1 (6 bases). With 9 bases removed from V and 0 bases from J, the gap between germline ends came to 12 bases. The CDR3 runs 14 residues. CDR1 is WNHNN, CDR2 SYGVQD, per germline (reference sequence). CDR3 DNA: TGCGCCAGTGAAACGGGACATAGCAATCAGCCCCAGCATTTT. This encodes CASETGHSNQPQHF.

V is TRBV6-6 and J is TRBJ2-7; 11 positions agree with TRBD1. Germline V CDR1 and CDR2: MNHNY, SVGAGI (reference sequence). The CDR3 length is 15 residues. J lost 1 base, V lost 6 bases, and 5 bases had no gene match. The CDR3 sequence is CASSLGQGASYEQYF. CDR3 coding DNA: TGTGCCAGCAGCCTTGGACAGGGGGCTTCCTACGAGCAGTACTTC.

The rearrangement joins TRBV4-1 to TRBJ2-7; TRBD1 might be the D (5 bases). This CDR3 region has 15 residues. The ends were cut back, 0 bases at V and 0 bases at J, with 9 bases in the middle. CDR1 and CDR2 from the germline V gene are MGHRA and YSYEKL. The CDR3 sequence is CASSQDETVSYEQYF. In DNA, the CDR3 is TGCGCCAGCAGCCAAGACGAGACAGTCTCCTACGAGCAGTACTTC.

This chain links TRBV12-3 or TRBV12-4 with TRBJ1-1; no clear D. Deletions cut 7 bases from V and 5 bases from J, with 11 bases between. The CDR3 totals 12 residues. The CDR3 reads CASIGLGTEAFF. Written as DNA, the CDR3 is TGTGCCAGCATTGGACTGGGAACTGAAGCTTTCTTT.